The 10 T cell receptor beta chains below come from one sample, sequenced in a study of cytomegalovirus exposure and HLA in healthy donors (dated by TCRdb to the late 2010s). Library method: the immunoSEQ multiplex PCR assay. A mixture of 60 forward primers for TCR Vbeta segments and 13 reverse primers for TCR Jbeta segments was used in the multiplex PCR. As stored in TCRdb, this immuneACCESS dataset retains in-frame rearrangements with V and J assigned. A fraction of the clones does not appear; measured against another copy, unresolved V genes explain less than half of the discrepancy, and the remainder lacks a known reason. This sample gives about 120,000 clones in total; over 70% of them show up just once. About 1.6% of the sample comes from the top ten. The sample was PBMCs. The receptors stem from a woman aged 18-29 years in good health and CMV-seronegative.

The rearrangement links TRBV15 to TRBJ1-4; no clear D gene. Germline CDR1 reads LNHNV; CDR2 reads YYDKDF (reference sequence). The CDR3 is 19 amino acids. V was cut by 1 base and J by 4 bases, with 22 bases left in between. The CDR3 loop reads CATSRARSGMNWDNEKLFF. The CDR3 coding sequence is TGTGCCACCAGCAGAGCCCGGAGCGGAATGAATTGGGATAATGAAAAACTGTTTTTT.

The rearrangement joins TRBV4-1 to TRBJ1-1; D perhaps matches TRBD1 (5 bases). In germline, CDR1 is MGHRA, CDR2 YSYEKL. The V and J ends lost 0 bases and 1 base respectively, with 12 bases between them. This CDR3 has 16 amino acids. The CDR3 spells CASSQDGAARNTEAFF. CDR3 bases: TGCGCCAGCAGCCAAGATGGGGCAGCCAGGAACACTGAAGCTTTCTTT.

This chain uses TRBV4-1 with TRBJ2-1; the match to TRBD1 covers 7 bases. Unmatched junction bases numbered 4, after V lost 3 bases and J lost 8 bases. Looked up from germline, CDR1 is MGHRA and CDR2 is YSYEKL. This CDR3 is built from 13 residues. CDR3 residues: CASSHRTGDEQFF. DNA of the CDR3: TGCGCCAGCAGCCACCGCACAGGGGATGAGCAGTTCTTC.

This clone has more than one count but fewer than ten. The genes are TRBV7-6 and TRBJ2-7, with D perhaps matching TRBD2 (5 bases). Looked up from germline, CDR1 is SGHVS and CDR2 is FNYEAQ. This CDR3 is built from 13 residues. Trimming stripped 5 bases from V and 6 bases from J, with 14 bases between. Written as DNA, the CDR3 is TGTGCCAGCAGCCCCCTCGTTGGAGGCGAGCAGTACTTC. Residues: CASSPLVGGEQYF.

This chain links TRBV10-3 with TRBJ1-1; possibly TRBD1 for D (5 bases). The CDR3 runs to 14 residues. The V gene lost 7 bases and the J gene lost 0 bases, with 12 bases spanning the gap. From germline, CDR1 is ENHRY and CDR2 SYGVKD. The chain's CDR3 is CAINQDSMNTEAFF. The CDR3 nucleotides read TGTGCCATCAATCAAGACAGCATGAACACTGAAGCTTTCTTT.

This clone has a single count. This chain joins TRBV5-6 and TRBJ1-1; TRBD1 matches 10 bases. Unmatched junction bases numbered 6, after V lost 4 bases and J lost 6 bases. The CDR3 loop spans 14 amino acids. Per the germline V gene, CDR1 is SGHDT and CDR2 is YYEEEE. The CDR3 sequence is CASSAGTGVAEAFF. CDR3 in DNA: TGTGCCAGCAGCGCCGGGACAGGGGTGGCTGAAGCTTTCTTT.

J is TRBJ2-2 and V is TRBV7-2; D gene unclear. CDR1 is SGHTA and CDR2 is FQGNSA in the germline V gene. The ends were cut back, 3 bases at V and 5 bases at J, with 10 bases in the middle. There are 14 residues in the CDR3. This CDR3 is CASSFESETGELFF. CDR3 coding DNA: TGTGCCAGCAGCTTTGAAAGCGAGACCGGGGAGCTGTTTTTT.

This clone was counted a few times. The chain recombines TRBV9 with TRBJ1-4, with 12 bases fitting TRBD1. V trimming: 3 bases; J trimming: 6 bases; junction bases outside the gene matches: 6. Germline V gene data show CDR1 as SGDLS and CDR2 as YYNGEE. There are 16 residues in the CDR3. The CDR3 region has the DNA TGTGCCAGCAGCGCGGGGGACAGGGGGCGCGATGAAAAACTGTTTTTT. This sequence encodes CASSAGDRGRDEKLFF. The full variable domain, rest sourced from reference TRBV9 and TRBJ1-4, is DSGVTQTPKHLITATGQRVTLRCSPRSGDLSVYWYQQSLDQGLQFLIQYYNGEERAKGNILERFSAQQFPDLHSELNLSSLELGDSALYFCASSAGDRGRDEKLFFGSGTQLSVL.

This clone occurred a few times. This chain joins TRBV18 and TRBJ2-3, with 7 nucleotides matching TRBD1. The germline CDR1 and CDR2 sequences are KGHSH and LQKENI. Trimming cost V 5 bases and J 5 bases; bases outside gene matches: 10. The CDR3 is 15 residues long. The CDR3: CASSTFRQGEDTQYF. The CDR3 nucleotides read TGTGCCAGCTCAACATTTCGGCAGGGGGAAGATACGCAGTATTTT.

CDR3 residues: CASSFSVLGGNEQFF. In DNA form, the CDR3 reads TGTGCCAGCAGCTTTAGTGTCTTGGGGGGGAATGAGCAGTTCTTC. The chain combines TRBV13 with TRBJ2-1; TRBD2 matches 7 bases. This CDR3 region has 15 residues. Germline V CDR1 and CDR2: PRHDT, FYEKMQ (reference sequence). The junction had 9 bases not matched to a gene; V was cut back by 3 bases and J by 7 bases.